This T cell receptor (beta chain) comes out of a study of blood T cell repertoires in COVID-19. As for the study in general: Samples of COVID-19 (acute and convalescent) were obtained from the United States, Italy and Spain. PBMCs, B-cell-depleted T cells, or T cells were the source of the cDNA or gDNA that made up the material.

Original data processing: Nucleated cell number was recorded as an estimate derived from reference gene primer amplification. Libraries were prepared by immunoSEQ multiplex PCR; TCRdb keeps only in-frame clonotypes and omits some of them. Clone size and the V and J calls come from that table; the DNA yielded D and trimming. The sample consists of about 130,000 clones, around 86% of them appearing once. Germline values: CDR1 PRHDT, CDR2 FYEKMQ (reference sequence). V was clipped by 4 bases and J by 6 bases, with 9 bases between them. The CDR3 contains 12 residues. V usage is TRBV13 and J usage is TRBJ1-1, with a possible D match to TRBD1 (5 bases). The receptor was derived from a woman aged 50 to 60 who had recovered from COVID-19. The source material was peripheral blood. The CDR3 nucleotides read TGTGCCAGCAGCTCCAGGGTTTCTGAAGCTTTCTTT. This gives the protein CASSSRVSEAFF.